This T cell receptor beta chain was profiled in a study of blood T cell repertoires in COVID-19. Produced via immunoSEQ multiplex PCR; TCRdb's table is partial and in-frame only. This table holds some 310,000 clones, around 87% found once. This receptor was identified in a man aged 45 to 65 with active or convalescent COVID-19. Sequencing used peripheral blood.

Here the CDR3 DNA reads TGTGCCAGCAGTTCGGGACAGGGGTTCGGGGAGCTGTTTTTT. Encoded protein: CASSSGQGFGELFF. The chain is built from TRBV28 and TRBJ2-2; TRBD1 agrees at 10 bases. The CDR3 loop spans 14 amino acids. From germline, CDR1 is MDHEN and CDR2 SYDVKM. The V segment lost 4 bases and the J segment 7 bases; nucleotides outside the gene matches: 3.